Below, 18 T cell receptor beta chains from the same sample are listed, as sequenced in a study of blood T cell repertoires in COVID-19. Data came from immunoSEQ multiplex PCR; TCRdb stores just in-frame clones and leaves some out. The table records 300,000 to 400,000 clones, around nine tenths of them present only once. The specimen sequenced was peripheral blood. These receptors all stem from a woman in her 70s with COVID-19, enrolled during active disease.

The chain is built from TRBV5-5 and TRBJ1-1; 8 positions match TRBD1. Germline V gene data show CDR1 as SGHKS and CDR2 as YYEKEE (reference sequence). The J segment lost 2 bases and the V segment lost 5 bases, leaving 14 bases of the junction unmatched. The CDR3 contains 17 residues. The CDR3 DNA sequence: TGTGCCAGCAGTGGCGGGCTACCGGGACAGGCTAACACTGAAGCTTTCTTT. It specifies CASSGGLPGQANTEAFF.

Ten or more counts support this clone. This rearrangement joins TRBV28 to TRBJ1-5; 11 bases are shared with TRBD1. Trimming removed 4 bases from V and 4 bases from J; junction bases left unmatched: 3. The CDR3 consists of 15 residues. Germline V CDR1 and CDR2: MDHEN, SYDVKM. CDR3 nucleotide sequence: TGTGCCAGCAGTTGGACAGGGGGCGGGAATCAGCCCCAGCATTTT. Amino acids: CASSWTGGGNQPQHF.

This chain connects TRBV1 to TRBJ1-5; the table's D call of TRBD1 was not tested on the DNA. TRBV1 is reported as a pseudogene. This CDR3 contains 16 residues. The CDR3 is CTSSFLPTGPKQPQHF. The CDR3 DNA follows: TGCACCAGCAGCTTCCTACCTACAGGGCCGAAACAGCCCCAGCATTTT.

Remarks on this clone: The identical CDR3 is also encoded by other nucleotide sequences in the sample. V usage is TRBV5-1 and J usage is TRBJ1-5; D remains ambiguous. Germline V CDR1 and CDR2: SGHRS, YFSETQ. The V end was cut by 0 bases, the J end by 4 bases, with 5 bases between. The CDR3 has 13 amino acids. CDR3 sequence: CASSLAVNQPQHF. The CDR3 DNA is TGCGCCAGCAGCTTGGCGGTGAATCAGCCCCAGCATTTT.

The V gene is TRBV6-6, the J gene TRBJ1-1, with TRBD1 matching 10 bases. V shed 4 bases, J shed 5 bases, and the junction held 10 bases outside the gene matches. CDR3 size: 16 residues. CDR1 and CDR2 from the germline V gene are MNHNY and SVGAGI (reference sequence). The DNA for the CDR3 is TGTGCCAGCAGTTCGCCCAGGACAGGGGGGAGGACTGAAGCTTTCTTT. It yields the protein CASSSPRTGGRTEAFF.

V gene TRBV5-1 combines with J gene TRBJ1-3; D uncertain. The CDR3 runs 14 residues. Looked up from germline, CDR1 is SGHRS and CDR2 is YFSETQ. V was trimmed by 5 bases and J by 4 bases, leaving 13 bases between them. This CDR3 is CASSIGVPGNTIYF. The CDR3 DNA sequence: TGCGCCAGCAGTATCGGGGTTCCCGGAAACACCATATATTTT.

The chain couples TRBV19 to TRBJ1-3; a weak D match, TRBD1 (5 bases). Germline assignment: CDR1 LNHDA and CDR2 SQIVND (reference sequence). Trimming stripped 3 bases from V and 2 bases from J, with 8 bases between. CDR3 length equals 14 residues. CDR3 nucleotides: TGTGCCAGTAGTATCCAGGGTCCTGGAAACACCATATATTTT. It codes for CASSIQGPGNTIYF.

The chain has TRBV18 and TRBJ1-2; D unclear. The germline V and J ends were trimmed by 2 bases and 4 bases, with 8 bases remaining between them. This CDR3 region has 13 residues. CDR1 is KGHSH and CDR2 is LQKENI in the germline V gene. CDR3 nucleotides: TGTGCCAGCTCACCAATCGGTGGCTATGGCTACACCTTC. It codes for CASSPIGGYGYTF.

This clone was counted once. The CDR3 reads CASSHASNSTDTQYF. For the CDR3, the DNA is TGTGCCAGCAGCCATGCTAGCAACAGCACAGATACGCAGTATTTT. V is TRBV3-1 (or the pseudogene TRBV3-2) and J is TRBJ2-3; weak D call: TRBD2 (5 bases). CDR1 and CDR2 (germline): LGHDT, YNNKEL (reference sequence). V lost 3 bases and J 0 bases, leaving 10 bases between the germline ends. The CDR3 loop spans 15 amino acids.

This clone was picked up one time. The V and J genes are TRBV7-3 and TRBJ2-2; a possible D gene is TRBD2 (6 bases). There are 17 residues in the CDR3. The V end was cut by 8 bases, the J end by 3 bases, with 22 bases between. CDR1 is SGHTA and CDR2 is FQGTGA in the germline V gene. Here the CDR3 reads CASAGGGRGFYTGELFF. The CDR3 DNA reads TGTGCCAGCGCAGGAGGAGGGAGAGGGTTTTACACCGGGGAGCTGTTTTTT.

This clone has just one count. CDR3 in DNA: TGTGCCAGCAGCGAGGGGACAGGGAGCTATGGCTACACCTTC. This codes for CASSEGTGSYGYTF. The chain couples TRBV9 to TRBJ1-2, with 9 bases aligning to TRBD1. J was trimmed by 4 bases and V by 3 bases; bases with no gene match: 4. In germline, CDR1 is SGDLS, CDR2 YYNGEE. The CDR3 length is 14 residues.

The chain uses TRBV5-6 and TRBJ1-3, with D uncertain. V dropped 4 bases and J dropped 0 bases, with 11 bases sitting between them. This CDR3 is 15 amino acids long. The V gene's germline CDR1 is SGHDT and CDR2 YYEEEE. CDR3 sequence: CASSLRASSGNTIYF. Here the CDR3 DNA reads TGTGCCAGCAGCCTAAGAGCGAGCTCTGGAAACACCATATATTTT.

V gene TRBV7-2 combines with J gene TRBJ2-5; TRBD2 matches at 7 bases. Unmatched junction bases numbered 4, after V lost 4 bases and J lost 5 bases. This CDR3 contains 13 residues. CDR1 and CDR2 from the germline V gene are SGHTA and FQGNSA. CDR3 sequence: CASSSSAGETQYF. The CDR3 DNA is TGTGCCAGCAGCTCATCAGCGGGGGAGACCCAGTACTTC.

The rearrangement uses TRBV19 and TRBJ1-2, with TRBD1 identical over 12 bases. With V trimmed by 0 bases and J by 4 bases, 18 bases remained unmatched. Germline CDR1 and CDR2: LNHDA and SQIVND (reference sequence). There are 21 residues in the CDR3. The CDR3 sequence is CASSIDHESGDRGRLGYGYTF. As DNA, the CDR3 is TGTGCCAGTAGTATAGATCATGAATCTGGGGACAGGGGGCGCCTGGGCTATGGCTACACCTTC.

The chain joins TRBV7-2 to TRBJ1-2, with 8 bases aligning to TRBD1. This CDR3 has 15 residues. Trimming at V came to 5 bases and at J to 5 bases, leaving 10 bases not matched to a gene. Germline CDR1 reads SGHTA; CDR2 reads FQGNSA. The DNA of the CDR3 is TGTGCCAGCAGCCCGAGGGACAGGACTTTATATGGCTACACCTTC. Translating gives CASSPRDRTLYGYTF.

The chain uses TRBV30 and TRBJ2-7; 7 bases match TRBD1. Germline CDR1 GTSNPN, CDR2 SVGIG (reference sequence). CDR3 length: 12 amino acids. After removal of 3 bases from V and 1 base from J, the junction contained 0 bases not matched to a gene. The CDR3 loop reads CAWRDRSYEQYF. CDR3 in DNA: TGTGCCTGGAGGGACAGGTCCTACGAGCAGTACTTC.

As to this clone: In the same sample, other DNA sequences code for this CDR3. The J gene is TRBJ1-2, the V gene TRBV28, with unresolved D. The V end was cut by 4 bases, the J end by 8 bases, with 8 bases between. CDR3 length equals 11 residues. Germline loops: CDR1 MDHEN, CDR2 SYDVKM. CDR3 region: CASSSGRGYTF. The CDR3, as DNA: TGTGCCAGCAGTTCAGGAAGGGGCTACACCTTC.

The V gene is TRBV7-9, the J gene TRBJ2-1, with 8 bases aligning to TRBD2. The CDR3 extends over 15 amino acids. CDR1 is SEHNR and CDR2 is FQNEAQ in the germline V gene (reference sequence). Trimming removed 5 bases from V and 10 bases from J; junction bases left unmatched: 13. The CDR3 coding sequence is TGTGCCAGCAGCCCCCGAATAGCGGGGACTAAAGAGCAGTTCTTC. Translation: CASSPRIAGTKEQFF.